This TCR beta chain appears in the sequencing data of a study of blood T cell repertoires in COVID-19. Study as a whole: There were acute and convalescent COVID-19 samples, and they came from the United States, Italy and Spain. Sources were T cells, B-cell-depleted T cells, or PBMCs; the material itself was cDNA or gDNA.

Per the germline V gene, CDR1 is SGHTA and CDR2 is FQGNSA. V was cut by 7 bases and J by 6 bases, with 17 bases left in between. This CDR3 region has 14 residues. This table comes from immunoSEQ multiplex PCR, and its TCRdb copy is limited to in-frame clones, with some not included. The sample carries 100,000 to 140,000 clones, 70% to 90% recorded once. This TCR derives from a man aged 40-55 years with active or convalescent COVID-19. The chain couples TRBV7-2 to TRBJ2-3; possible D gene TRBD2, 6 bases. Sequenced input: peripheral blood. CDR3 DNA sequence: TGTGCCAGCACCCCCCGGGAGAGCGGGGATACGCAGTATTTT. Translating it yields CASTPRESGDTQYF.